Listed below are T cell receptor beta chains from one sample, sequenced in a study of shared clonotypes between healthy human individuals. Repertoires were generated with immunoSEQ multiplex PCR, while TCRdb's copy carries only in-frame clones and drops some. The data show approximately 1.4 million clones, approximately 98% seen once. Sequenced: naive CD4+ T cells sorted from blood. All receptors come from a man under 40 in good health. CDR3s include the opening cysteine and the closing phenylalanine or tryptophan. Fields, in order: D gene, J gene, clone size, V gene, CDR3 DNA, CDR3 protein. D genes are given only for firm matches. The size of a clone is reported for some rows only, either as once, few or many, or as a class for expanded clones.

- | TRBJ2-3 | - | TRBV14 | TGTGCCAGCAGCCAAAACGGAGCAGATACGCAGTATTTT | CASSQNGADTQYF
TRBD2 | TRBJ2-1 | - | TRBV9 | TGTGCCAGCAGCGTAGCCGAGCGGGGTTACTCCTACAATGAGCAGTTCTTC | CASSVAERGYSYNEQFF
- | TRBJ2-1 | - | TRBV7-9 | TGTGCCAGCAGCGACTCCAGGACAGACAATGAGCAGTTCTTC | CASSDSRTDNEQFF
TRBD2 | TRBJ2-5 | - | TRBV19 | TGTGCCAGTAGTATAGGTCCCGGGACTAGCGGACGAGAGACCCAGTACTTC | CASSIGPGTSGRETQYF
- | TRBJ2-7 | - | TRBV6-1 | TGTGCCAGCAGTGGATTGGGGGTTCGACACGAGCAGTACTTC | CASSGLGVRHEQYF
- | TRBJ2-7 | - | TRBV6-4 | TGTGCCAGCAGTGACTCGATTTCGGGAGAGCAGTACTTC | CASSDSISGEQYF
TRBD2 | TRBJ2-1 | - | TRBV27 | TGTGCCAGCAGCCAGACTAGCGGGAGAGTTGTTTACAATGAGCAGTTCTTC | CASSQTSGRVVYNEQFF
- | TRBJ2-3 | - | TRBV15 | TGTGCCACCAGCAGAGCTGCCAGATCAGGGGCCTTCACAGATACGCAGTATTTT | CATSRAARSGAFTDTQYF
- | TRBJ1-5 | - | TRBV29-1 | TGCAGCGCAAAGACTGGTACCAACCCCCAGCATTTT | CSAKTGTNPQHF
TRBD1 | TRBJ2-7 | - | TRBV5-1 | TGCGCCAGCAGCCCGGACAGGAACCCCTACGAGCAGTACTTC | CASSPDRNPYEQYF
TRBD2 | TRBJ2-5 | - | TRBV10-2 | TGCGCCAGCAGCGGGAGGCCTCACGGAGAGACCCAGTACTTC | CASSGRPHGETQYF
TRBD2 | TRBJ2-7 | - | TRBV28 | TGTGCCAGCAGATCGGGACTAGCGGGAGCGCAGTACTTC | CASRSGLAGAQYF
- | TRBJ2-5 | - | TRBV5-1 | TGCGCCAGCAGCTTGACCCACGCCCAAGAGACCCAGTACTTC | CASSLTHAQETQYF
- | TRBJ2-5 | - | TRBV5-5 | TGTGCCAGCAGCTTTCCCCGAGAGACCCAGTACTTC | CASSFPRETQYF
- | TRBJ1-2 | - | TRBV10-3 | TGTGCCATCAGTGACGGATATGGCTACACCTTC | CAISDGYGYTF
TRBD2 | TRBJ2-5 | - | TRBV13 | TGTGCCAGCAGCTTAGGACGGACTAGCGGGAGAGGGACCCAGTACTTC | CASSLGRTSGRGTQYF
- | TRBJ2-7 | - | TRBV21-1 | TGTGCCAGCAGCAAAAACAGGGGCGGCGAGCAGTACTTC | CASSKNRGGEQYF
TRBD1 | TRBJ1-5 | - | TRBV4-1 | TGCGCCAGCAGCCAAATGCCCGGACAGGGAGGGCAGCCCCAGCATTTT | CASSQMPGQGGQPQHF
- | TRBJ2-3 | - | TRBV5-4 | TGTGCCAGCAGCTCCGGGACACATAGCACAGATACGCAGTATTTT | CASSSGTHSTDTQYF
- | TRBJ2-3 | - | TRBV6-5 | TGTGCCAGCAGTTTCGAAGGGGCGGGCACAGATACGCAGTATTTT | CASSFEGAGTDTQYF
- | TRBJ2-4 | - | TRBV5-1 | TGCGCCAGCAGCCCGGACCTACCTGGGGGAAACATTCAGTACTTC | CASSPDLPGGNIQYF
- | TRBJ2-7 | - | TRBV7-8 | TGTGCCAGCAGCTTAAGAGGAGAGACCTACGAGCAGTACTTC | CASSLRGETYEQYF
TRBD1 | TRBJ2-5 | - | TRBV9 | TGTGCCAGCAGCCCCCGACAGGGTTGGGAGACCCAGTACTTC | CASSPRQGWETQYF
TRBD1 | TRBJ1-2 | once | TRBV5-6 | TGTGCCAGCAGCCTAAGACAGGGTGAGGGCTACACCTTC | CASSLRQGEGYTF
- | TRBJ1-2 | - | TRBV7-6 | TGTGCCAGCAGCTTAGCGGCCTCGGGCAGGGGAGTCTATGGCTACACCTTC | CASSLAASGRGVYGYTF
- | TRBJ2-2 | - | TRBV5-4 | TGTGCCAGCAGCTTGGCAGTTACGAACACCGGGGAGCTGTTTTTT | CASSLAVTNTGELFF
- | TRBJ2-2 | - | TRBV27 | TGTGCCAGCAGGGAGTGGAGATCGAACACCGGGGAGCTGTTTTTT | CASREWRSNTGELFF
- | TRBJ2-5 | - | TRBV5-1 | TGCGCCAGCAGCTTATCCGGGACTTCGCAAGAGACCCAGTACTTC | CASSLSGTSQETQYF
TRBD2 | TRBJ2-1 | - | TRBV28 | TGTGCCAGCAGTTCCCTACACCCCTTACTAGCGGCTACCTACAATGAGCAGTTCTTC | CASSSLHPLLAATYNEQFF
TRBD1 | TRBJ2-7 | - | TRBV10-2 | TGCGCCAGCAGTGAGCTGGGACAGGTTTACGAGCAGTACTTC | CASSELGQVYEQYF
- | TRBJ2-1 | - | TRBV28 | TGTGCCAGCAGTTTGTTGCGGGTTGAGCAGTTCTTC | CASSLLRVEQFF
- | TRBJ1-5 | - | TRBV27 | TGTGCCAGCAGTCCTCGGGGTTTTCGCAATCAGCCCCAGCATTTT | CASSPRGFRNQPQHF
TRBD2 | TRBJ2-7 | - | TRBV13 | TGTGCCAGCAGCCGAGGGACTAGCGGGAGGCTCAGCTCCTACGAGCAGTACTTC | CASSRGTSGRLSSYEQYF
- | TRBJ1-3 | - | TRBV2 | TGTGCCAGCAGTGCGGCAGTGGTCACCATATATTTT | CASSAAVVTIYF
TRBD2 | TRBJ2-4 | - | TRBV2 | TGTGCCAGCAGAGCGGGGTCAGGTTTAGCCAAAAACATTCAGTACTTC | CASRAGSGLAKNIQYF
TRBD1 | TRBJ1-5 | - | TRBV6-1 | TGTGCCAGCAGTATACCGGGACAGTCGCAGCCCCAGCATTTT | CASSIPGQSQPQHF
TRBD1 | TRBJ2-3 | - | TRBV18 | TGTGCCAGCTCAGGGACAGCCCTATCCACAGATACGCAGTATTTT | CASSGTALSTDTQYF
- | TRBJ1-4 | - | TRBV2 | TGTGCCAGCAGTTCCGGGACAAAGAATGAAAAACTGTTTTTT | CASSSGTKNEKLFF
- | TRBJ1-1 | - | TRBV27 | TGTGCCAGCAGCCGACCGCAGGGGAAAAACACTGAAGCTTTCTTT | CASSRPQGKNTEAFF
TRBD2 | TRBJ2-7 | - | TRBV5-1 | TGCGCCAGCAGCTTGAGGTCTAGCGGGAGTATGTACGAGCAGTACTTC | CASSLRSSGSMYEQYF
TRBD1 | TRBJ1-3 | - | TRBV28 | TGTGCCAGCAGTTTATCGGGACAGGGGGGAAACACCATATATTTT | CASSLSGQGGNTIYF
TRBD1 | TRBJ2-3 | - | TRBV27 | TGTGCCAGCAGTCCATGGGACAGGGTGGGAGATACGCAGTATTTT | CASSPWDRVGDTQYF
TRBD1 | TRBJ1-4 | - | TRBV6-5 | TGTGCCAGCAGGCGAACAGGGGGGCATAATGAAAAACTGTTTTTT | CASRRTGGHNEKLFF
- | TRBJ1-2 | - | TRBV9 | TGTGCCAGCAGCGTAGCAACAGGCTTAGGTGGCTACACCTTC | CASSVATGLGGYTF
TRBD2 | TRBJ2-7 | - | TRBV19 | TGTGCCAGTAGAGGGACTAGCGGGAGGTACGAGCAGTACTTC | CASRGTSGRYEQYF
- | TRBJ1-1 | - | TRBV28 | TGTGCCAGCACCTCCAGTGGCAGGGAGGCTTTCTTT | CASTSSGREAFF
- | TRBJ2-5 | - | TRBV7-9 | TGTGCCAGCAGCCCAAGACAAGAAGGGGAGACCCAGTACTTC | CASSPRQEGETQYF
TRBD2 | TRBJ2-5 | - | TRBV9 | TGTGCCAGCAGCGTAGATGGGACTAGGCAAGAGACCCAGTACTTC | CASSVDGTRQETQYF
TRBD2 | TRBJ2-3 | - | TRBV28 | TGTGCCAGCAGTTTAGGGACTAGCGATACGCAGTATTTT | CASSLGTSDTQYF
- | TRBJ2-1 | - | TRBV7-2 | TGTGCCAGCACCAACGGCAATGAGCAGTTCTTC | CASTNGNEQFF
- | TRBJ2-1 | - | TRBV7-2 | TGTGCCAGCAGCTTAGGCGGATCGGTCTACAATGAGCAGTTCTTC | CASSLGGSVYNEQFF
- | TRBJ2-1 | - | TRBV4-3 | TGCGCCAGCAGCCGTCTGGGACTGCCTTACAATGAGCAGTTCTTC | CASSRLGLPYNEQFF
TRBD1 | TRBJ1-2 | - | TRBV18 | TGTGCCAGCTCCCTGAAAGCGGGACAGGGCACTTTCTATGGCTACACCTTC | CASSLKAGQGTFYGYTF
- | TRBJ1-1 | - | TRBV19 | TGTGCCAGTAGTATGCGTGTTGGGGGATTGAACACTGAAGCTTTCTTT | CASSMRVGGLNTEAFF
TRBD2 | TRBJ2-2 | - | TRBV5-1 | TGCGCCAGCAGCCCCCTCTCCCCAAGCGGGACCACCGGGGAGCTGTTTTTT | CASSPLSPSGTTGELFF